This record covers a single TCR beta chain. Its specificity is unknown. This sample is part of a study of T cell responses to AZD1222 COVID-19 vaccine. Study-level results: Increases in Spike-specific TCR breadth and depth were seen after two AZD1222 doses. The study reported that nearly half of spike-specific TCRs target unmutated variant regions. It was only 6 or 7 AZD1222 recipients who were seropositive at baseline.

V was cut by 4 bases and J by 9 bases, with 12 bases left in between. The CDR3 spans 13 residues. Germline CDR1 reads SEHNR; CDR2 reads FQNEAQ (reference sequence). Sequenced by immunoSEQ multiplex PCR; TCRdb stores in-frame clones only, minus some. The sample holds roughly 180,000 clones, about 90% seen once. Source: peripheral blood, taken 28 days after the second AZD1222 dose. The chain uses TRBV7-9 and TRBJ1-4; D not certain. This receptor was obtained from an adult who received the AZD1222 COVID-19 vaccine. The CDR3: CASSSDGFQKLFF. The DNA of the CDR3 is TGTGCCAGCAGCTCCGACGGGTTTCAAAAACTGTTTTTT. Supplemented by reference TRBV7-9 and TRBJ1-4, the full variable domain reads DTGVSQNPRHKITKRGQNVTFRCDPISEHNRLYWYRQTLGQGPEFLTYFQNEAQLEKSRLLSDRFSAERPKGSFSTLEIQRTEQGDSAMYLCASSSDGFQKLFFGSGTQLSVL.